The clone carrying this T cell receptor beta chain was observed a single time. Method: immunoSEQ multiplex PCR; TCRdb's copy keeps in-frame clones and lacks some. The sample consists of under 200,000 clones, less than 90% of them appearing once. Everyone who took part was about 18 to 90 years old, and they came from about two dozen US areas. Two negative PCRs, clearance, or symptom resolution were required of recovered Cohort 3 donors. The CDR3 length is 15 residues. CDR1 is MNHEY, CDR2 SMNVEV, per germline (reference sequence). Trimming cost V 5 bases and J 6 bases, with 16 bases left between them. This entry belongs to a study of blood T cell repertoires in COVID-19. Study-level background: Spain, Italy and the United States supplied samples that represented acute and convalescent COVID-19.

The sequenced sample consisted of PBMCs or T cells enriched from blood (not recorded which). This receptor was taken from a woman between 50 and 59 years old who had recovered from COVID-19. The chain recombines TRBV27 with TRBJ2-2; possibly TRBD1 for D (5 bases). The DNA for the CDR3 is TGTGCCAGCAGTCCAACGACAGCCCAGGCCGGGGAGCTGTTTTTT. The encoded protein is CASSPTTAQAGELFF.